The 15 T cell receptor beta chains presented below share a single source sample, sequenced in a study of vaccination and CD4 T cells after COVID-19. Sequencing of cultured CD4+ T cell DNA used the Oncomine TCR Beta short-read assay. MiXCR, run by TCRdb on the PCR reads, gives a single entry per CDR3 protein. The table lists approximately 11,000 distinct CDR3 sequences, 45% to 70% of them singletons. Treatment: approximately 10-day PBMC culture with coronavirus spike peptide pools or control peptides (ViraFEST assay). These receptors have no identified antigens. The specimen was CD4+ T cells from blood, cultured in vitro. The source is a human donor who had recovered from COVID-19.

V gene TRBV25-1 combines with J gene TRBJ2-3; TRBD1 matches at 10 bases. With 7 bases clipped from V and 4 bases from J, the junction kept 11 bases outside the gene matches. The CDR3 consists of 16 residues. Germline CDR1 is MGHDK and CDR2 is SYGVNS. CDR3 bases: TGTGCCAGCAAGAGGCTCGGACAGGGGGGTGCAGATACGCAGTATTTT. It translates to CASKRLGQGGADTQYF.

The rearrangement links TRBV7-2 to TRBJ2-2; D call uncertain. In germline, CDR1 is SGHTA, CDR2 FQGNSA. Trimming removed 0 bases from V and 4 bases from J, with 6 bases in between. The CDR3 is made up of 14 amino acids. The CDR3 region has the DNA TGTGCCAGCAGCTTAGCGCACCGCACCGGGGAGCTGTTTTTT. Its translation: CASSLAHRTGELFF.

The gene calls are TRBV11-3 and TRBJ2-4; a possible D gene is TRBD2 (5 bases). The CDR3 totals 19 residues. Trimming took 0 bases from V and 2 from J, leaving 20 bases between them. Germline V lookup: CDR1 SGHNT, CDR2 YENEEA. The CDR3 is CASSLDRLIGFWPKNIQYF. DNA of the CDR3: TGTGCCAGCAGCTTAGATCGACTAATTGGGTTTTGGCCCAAAAACATTCAGTACTTC.

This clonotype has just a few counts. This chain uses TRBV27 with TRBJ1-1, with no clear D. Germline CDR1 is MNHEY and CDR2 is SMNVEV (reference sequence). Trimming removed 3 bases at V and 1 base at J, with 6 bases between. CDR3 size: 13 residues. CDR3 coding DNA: TGTGCCAGCAGTTTTCGTCCGAACACTGAAGCTTTCTTT. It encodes CASSFRPNTEAFF.

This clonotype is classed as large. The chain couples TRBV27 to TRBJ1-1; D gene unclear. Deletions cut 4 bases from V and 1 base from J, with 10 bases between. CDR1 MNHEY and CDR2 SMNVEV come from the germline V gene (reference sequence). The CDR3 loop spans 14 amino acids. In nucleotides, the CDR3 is TGTGCCAGCAGTTATCGCGTACAGAACACTGAAGCTTTCTTT. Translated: CASSYRVQNTEAFF.

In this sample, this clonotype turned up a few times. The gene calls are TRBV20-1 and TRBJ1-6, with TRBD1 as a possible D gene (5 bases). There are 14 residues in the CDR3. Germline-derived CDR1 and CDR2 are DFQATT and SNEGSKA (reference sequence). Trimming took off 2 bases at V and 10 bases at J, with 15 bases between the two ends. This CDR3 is CSARPTRDRSPLHF. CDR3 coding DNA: TGCAGTGCTAGACCCACCAGGGACCGGTCACCCCTCCACTTT.

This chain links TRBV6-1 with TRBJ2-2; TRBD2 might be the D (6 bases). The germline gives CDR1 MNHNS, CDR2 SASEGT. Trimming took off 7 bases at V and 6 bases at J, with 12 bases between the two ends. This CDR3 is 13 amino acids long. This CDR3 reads CASKAGTSGELFF. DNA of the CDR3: TGTGCCAGCAAGGCGGGGACGTCCGGGGAGCTGTTTTTT.

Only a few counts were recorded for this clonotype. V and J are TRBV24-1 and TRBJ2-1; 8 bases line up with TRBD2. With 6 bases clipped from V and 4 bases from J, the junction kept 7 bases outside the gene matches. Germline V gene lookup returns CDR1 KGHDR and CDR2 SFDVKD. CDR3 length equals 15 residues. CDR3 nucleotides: TGTGCCACCAGTTTAGCGGGATCACGATACAATGAGCAGTTCTTC. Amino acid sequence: CATSLAGSRYNEQFF.

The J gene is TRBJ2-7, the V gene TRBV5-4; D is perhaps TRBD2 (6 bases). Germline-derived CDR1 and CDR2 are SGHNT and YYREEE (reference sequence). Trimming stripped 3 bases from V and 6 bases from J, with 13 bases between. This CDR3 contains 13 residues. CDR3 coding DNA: TGTGCCAGCAGCTATGGGGAGGCCGTCGAGCAGTACTTC. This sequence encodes CASSYGEAVEQYF.

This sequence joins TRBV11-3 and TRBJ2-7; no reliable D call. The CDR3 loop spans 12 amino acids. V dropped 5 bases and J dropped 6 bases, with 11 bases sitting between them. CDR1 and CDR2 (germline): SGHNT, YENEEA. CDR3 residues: CASSLTGGEQYF. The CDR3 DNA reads TGTGCCAGCAGCCTAACCGGCGGCGAGCAGTACTTC.

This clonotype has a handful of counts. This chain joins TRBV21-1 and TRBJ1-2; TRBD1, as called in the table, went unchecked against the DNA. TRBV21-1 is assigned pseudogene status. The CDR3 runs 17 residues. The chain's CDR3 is CASSKRFPGDRGYGYTF. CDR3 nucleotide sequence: TGTGCCAGCAGCAAAAGGTTCCCAGGGGACAGGGGCTATGGCTACACCTTC.

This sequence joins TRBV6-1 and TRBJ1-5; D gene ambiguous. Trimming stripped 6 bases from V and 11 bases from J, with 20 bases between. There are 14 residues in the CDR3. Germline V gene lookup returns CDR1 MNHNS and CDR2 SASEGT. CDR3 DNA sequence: TGTGCCAGCAGCCGCCGGGGAGCTATCATGGCCCAGCATTTT. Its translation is CASSRRGAIMAQHF.

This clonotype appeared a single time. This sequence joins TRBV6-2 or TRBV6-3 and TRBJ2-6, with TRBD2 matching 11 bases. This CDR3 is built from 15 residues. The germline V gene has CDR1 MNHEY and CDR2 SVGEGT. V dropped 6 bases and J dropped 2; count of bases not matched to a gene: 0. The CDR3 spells CASRTSGTGANVLTF. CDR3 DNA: TGTGCCAGCAGGACTAGCGGGACTGGGGCCAACGTCCTGACTTTC.

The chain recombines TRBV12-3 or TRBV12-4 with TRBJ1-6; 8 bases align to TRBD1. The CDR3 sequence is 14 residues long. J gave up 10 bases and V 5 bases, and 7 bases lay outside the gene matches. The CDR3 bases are TGTGCCAGCAGTCCTGGACAGGGCGGCTCACCCCTCCACTTT. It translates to CASSPGQGGSPLHF.

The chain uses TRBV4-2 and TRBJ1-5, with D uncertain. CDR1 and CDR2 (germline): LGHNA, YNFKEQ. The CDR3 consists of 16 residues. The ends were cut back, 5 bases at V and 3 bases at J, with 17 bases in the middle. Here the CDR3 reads CASSASETAPNQPQHF. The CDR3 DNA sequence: TGTGCCAGCAGCGCATCCGAGACCGCCCCCAATCAGCCCCAGCATTTT.